This TCR beta chain derives from a study of cytomegalovirus exposure and HLA in healthy donors. Across the study: Earlier, fewer than 130 million unique TCR beta sequences were recovered from approximately 180 million T cells by an analysis.

CDR3 length: 15 amino acids. The V end was cut by 3 bases, the J end by 5 bases, with 17 bases between. Germline CDR1 reads SGHVS; CDR2 reads FNYEAQ. Turning to this clone: The antigen is unknown.

Study findings and constraints: Reportedly, TCR beta sequences accurately predicted HLA-A and HLA-B alleles in most subjects. Reports described diagnosis of cytomegalovirus status by the classifier as highly specific and sensitive. Later examination showed HLA-associated TCR beta chains had greater clonal expansion than equally common others.

The PCR ran on 60 Vbeta and 13 Jbeta primers. Sequencing was performed with immunoSEQ multiplex PCR; in TCRdb, only in-frame clones are kept and a portion is missing. Of over 200,000 clones listed, about 83% are singletons. Sequences were obtained from PBMCs. V gene TRBV7-6 combines with J gene TRBJ2-7; maybe TRBD1 (5 bases). This clonotype originated in a human donor in good health. The CDR3 DNA follows: TGTGCCAGCAGCTTGAGCCCCAGGGTCCTGGACGAGCAGTACTTC. The encoded protein is CASSLSPRVLDEQYF.